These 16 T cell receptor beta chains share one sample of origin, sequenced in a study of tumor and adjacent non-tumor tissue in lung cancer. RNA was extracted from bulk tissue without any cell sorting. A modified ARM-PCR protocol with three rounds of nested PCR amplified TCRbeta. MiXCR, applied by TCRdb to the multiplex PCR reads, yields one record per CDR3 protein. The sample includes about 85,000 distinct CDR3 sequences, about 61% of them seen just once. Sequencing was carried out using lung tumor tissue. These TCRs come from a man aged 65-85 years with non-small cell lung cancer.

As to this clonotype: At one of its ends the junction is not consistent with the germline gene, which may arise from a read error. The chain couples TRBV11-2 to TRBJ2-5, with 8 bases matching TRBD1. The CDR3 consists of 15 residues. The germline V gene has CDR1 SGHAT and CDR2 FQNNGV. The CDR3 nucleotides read TGTGTCAGCAGCTTACGTACAGGGGGTCGGGAGTCCCAGTACTTC. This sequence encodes CVSSLRTGGRESQYF. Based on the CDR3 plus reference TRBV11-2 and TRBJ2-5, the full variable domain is EAGVAQSPRYKIIEKRQSVAFWCNPISGHATLYWYQQILGQGPKLLIQFQNNGVVDDSQLPKDRFSAERLKGVDSTLKIQPAKLEDSAVYLCVSSLRTGGRESQYFGPGTRLLVL.

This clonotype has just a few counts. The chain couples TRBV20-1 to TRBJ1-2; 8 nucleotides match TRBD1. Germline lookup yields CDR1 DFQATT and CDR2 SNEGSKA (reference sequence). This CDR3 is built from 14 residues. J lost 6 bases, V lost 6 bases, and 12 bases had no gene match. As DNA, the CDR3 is TGCAGTGCGTCTCCCAAAGCAGGGGGCGATGGCTACACCTTC. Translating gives CSASPKAGGDGYTF.

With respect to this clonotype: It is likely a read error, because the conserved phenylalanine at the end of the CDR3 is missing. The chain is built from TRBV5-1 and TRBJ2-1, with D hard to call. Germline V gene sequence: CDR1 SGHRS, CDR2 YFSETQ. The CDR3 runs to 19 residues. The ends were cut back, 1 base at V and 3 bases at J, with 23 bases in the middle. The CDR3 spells CASSLWREALSPSYNEQFI. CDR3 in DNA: TGCGCCAGCAGCTTGTGGCGTGAGGCCCTCAGTCCGAGCTACAATGAGCAGTTCATC.

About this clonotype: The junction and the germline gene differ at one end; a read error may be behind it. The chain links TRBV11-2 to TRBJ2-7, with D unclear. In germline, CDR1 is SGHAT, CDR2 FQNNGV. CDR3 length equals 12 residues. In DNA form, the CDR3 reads TGTGTCAGCAGTTTATTCAGCTACGAGCAGTACTTC. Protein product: CVSSLFSYEQYF.

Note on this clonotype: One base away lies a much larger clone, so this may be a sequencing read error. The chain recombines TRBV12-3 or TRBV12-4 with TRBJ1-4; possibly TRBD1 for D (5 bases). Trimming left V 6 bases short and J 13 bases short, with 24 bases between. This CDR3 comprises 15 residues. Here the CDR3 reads CASSRSRGSARRLFF. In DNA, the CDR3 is TGTGCCAGCAGCCGCTCTCGGGGGTCAGCGAGAAGACTGTTTTTT.

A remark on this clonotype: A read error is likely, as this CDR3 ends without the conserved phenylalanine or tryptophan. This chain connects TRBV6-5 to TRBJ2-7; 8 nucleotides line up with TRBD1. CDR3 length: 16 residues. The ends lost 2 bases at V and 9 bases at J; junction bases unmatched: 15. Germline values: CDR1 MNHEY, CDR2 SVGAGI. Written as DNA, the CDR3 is TGTGCCAGCAGTTACCGCGCCGGGACAGGCGGTCGGGGGCAGTACTTA. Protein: CASSYRAGTGGRGQYL.

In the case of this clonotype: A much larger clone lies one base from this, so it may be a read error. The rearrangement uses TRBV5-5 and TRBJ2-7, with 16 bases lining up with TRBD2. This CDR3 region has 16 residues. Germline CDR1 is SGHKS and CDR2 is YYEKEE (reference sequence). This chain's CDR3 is CVSSVGLAGGLHEQYF. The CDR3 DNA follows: TGTGTCAGCAGCGTGGGACTAGCGGGAGGGCTCCACGAGCAGTACTTC.

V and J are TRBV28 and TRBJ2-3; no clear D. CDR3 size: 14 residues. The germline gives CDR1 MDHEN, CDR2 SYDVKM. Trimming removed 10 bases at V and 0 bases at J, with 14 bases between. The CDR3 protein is CANRPFPSTDTQYF. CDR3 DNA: TGTGCCAACAGACCCTTCCCAAGCACAGATACGCAGTATTTT.

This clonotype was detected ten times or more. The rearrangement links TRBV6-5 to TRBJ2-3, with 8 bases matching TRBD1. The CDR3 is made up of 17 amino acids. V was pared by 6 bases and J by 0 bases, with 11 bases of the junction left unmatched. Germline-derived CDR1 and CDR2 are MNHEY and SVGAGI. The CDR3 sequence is CASRKAQGARSTDTQYF. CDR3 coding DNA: TGTGCCAGCAGAAAAGCCCAGGGGGCTCGGAGCACAGATACGCAGTATTTT.

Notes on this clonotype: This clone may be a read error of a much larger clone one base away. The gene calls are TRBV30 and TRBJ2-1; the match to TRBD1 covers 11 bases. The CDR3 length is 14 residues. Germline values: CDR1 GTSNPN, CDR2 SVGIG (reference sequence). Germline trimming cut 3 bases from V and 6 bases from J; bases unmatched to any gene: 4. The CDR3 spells CAWRLGTGGNEQFF. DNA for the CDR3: TGTGCCTGGAGACTCGGGACAGGGGGCAATGAGCAGTTCTTC.

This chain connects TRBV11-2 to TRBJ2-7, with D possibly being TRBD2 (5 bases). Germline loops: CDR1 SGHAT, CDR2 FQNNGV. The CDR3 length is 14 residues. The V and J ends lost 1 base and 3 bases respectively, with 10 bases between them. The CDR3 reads CASSLGSDGYEQYF. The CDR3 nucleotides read TGTGCCAGCAGCTTAGGTAGCGACGGCTACGAGCAGTACTTC. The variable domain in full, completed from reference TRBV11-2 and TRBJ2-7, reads EAGVAQSPRYKIIEKRQSVAFWCNPISGHATLYWYQQILGQGPKLLIQFQNNGVVDDSQLPKDRFSAERLKGVDSTLKIQPAKLEDSAVYLCASSLGSDGYEQYFGPGTRLTVT.

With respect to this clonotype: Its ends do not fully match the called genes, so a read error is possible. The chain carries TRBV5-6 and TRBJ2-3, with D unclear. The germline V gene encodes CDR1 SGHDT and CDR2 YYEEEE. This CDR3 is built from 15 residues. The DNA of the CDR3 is TGTGGCAGCAGGTTGGGCCCGCGATCCACAGATACGCAGTATTTT. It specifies CGSRLGPRSTDTQYF.

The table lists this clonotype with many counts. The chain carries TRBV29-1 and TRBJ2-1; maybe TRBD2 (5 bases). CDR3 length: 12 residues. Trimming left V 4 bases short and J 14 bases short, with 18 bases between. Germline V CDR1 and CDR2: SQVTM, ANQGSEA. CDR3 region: CSVASTERDEFF. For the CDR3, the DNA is TGCAGCGTTGCCTCTACGGAGAGGGATGAGTTCTTC.

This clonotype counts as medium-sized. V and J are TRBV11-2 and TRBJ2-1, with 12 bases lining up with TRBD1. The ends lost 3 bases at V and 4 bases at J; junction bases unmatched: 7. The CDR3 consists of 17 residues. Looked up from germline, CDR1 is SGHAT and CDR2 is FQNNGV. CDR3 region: CASSFAGTGGPYNEQFF. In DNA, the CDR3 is TGTGCCAGCAGCTTTGCCGGGACAGGGGGCCCTTACAATGAGCAGTTCTTC.

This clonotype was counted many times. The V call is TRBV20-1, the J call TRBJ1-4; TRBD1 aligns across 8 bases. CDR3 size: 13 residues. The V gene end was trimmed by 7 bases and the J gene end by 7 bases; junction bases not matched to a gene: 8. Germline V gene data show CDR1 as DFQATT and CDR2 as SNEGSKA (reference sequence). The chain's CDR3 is CSVAQGAREKLFF. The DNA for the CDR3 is TGCAGTGTAGCGCAGGGGGCGCGTGAAAAACTGTTTTTT.

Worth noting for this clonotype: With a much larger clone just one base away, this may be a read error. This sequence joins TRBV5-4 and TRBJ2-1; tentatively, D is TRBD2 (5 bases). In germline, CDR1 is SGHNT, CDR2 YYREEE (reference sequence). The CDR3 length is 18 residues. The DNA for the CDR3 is TGTGTCAGCAGCCGGTATGGGCCGGGAAGGGATCCCTACAATGAGCAGTTCTTC. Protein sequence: CVSSRYGPGRDPYNEQFF.